This entry concerns a single TCR beta chain. Its antigen is not known. Trimming pared 2 bases from V and 2 bases from J, leaving 12 bases between. The CDR3 runs 15 residues. Germline V gene data show CDR1 as MNHNS and CDR2 as SASEGT. Version v3.0 of the immunoSEQ assay ran at survey level. Profiling relied on immunoSEQ multiplex PCR, and the TCRdb table lists in-frame clones only, not all of them. The sample consists of approximately 26,000 clones, around 90% of them appearing once. The data derive from a study of long-term antiretroviral therapy in people with HIV. Overall study context: Samples from the earliest time points predate the 2015 immediate-ART recommendation by about a decade.

Study outcomes and limitations: ART adherence, viral resistance and therapy changes were undocumented.

This TCR came from a woman younger than 30 with HIV. This sequence joins TRBV6-1 and TRBJ2-5; the D gene is possibly TRBD2 (6 bases). This material consisted of unsorted PBMCs, taken 1.8 years after starting antiretroviral therapy. This CDR3 reads CASSEQGGGQETQYF. In nucleotides, the CDR3 is TGTGCCAGCAGTGAACAGGGAGGTGGACAAGAGACCCAGTACTTC.